What follows is one T cell receptor beta chain and its context. The antigen remains unidentified. The read is 3 residues too short to cover the CDR3 end, so that end is filled in from the germline J gene. This specimen belongs to a study of T cells in women clearing cervical HPV infection. Study-wide background: Women with histologically confirmed HPV16-related CIN3 or worse, 2 with invasive cancer, served as cases. Case blood drawn at lesion detection; control blood after infection cleared. Only a few women had HLA typing results available.

V lost 0 bases and J lost 9, with 10 bases in between. CDR1 and CDR2 from the germline V gene are SGHRS and YFSETQ. The CDR3 spans 13 residues. Regarding the study as a whole: CIN3+ cases had significantly higher TCR richness than controls; evenness did not differ.

Measured with immunoSEQ multiplex PCR; TCRdb has only the in-frame clones, and not every one. The sample includes under 45,000 clones. J is TRBJ2-1 and V is TRBV5-1, with TRBD2 as a possible D gene (6 bases). Sequencing was performed on blood buffy coat. The sequence was obtained from a woman between 18 and 75 years old with a cervical HPV16 infection that either progressed to CIN3+ or cleared (not recorded which). The covered CDR3 bases are TGCGCCAGCAGCTTGGTAGCGGACGCTGAG. Protein sequence: CASSLVADAE. The whole CDR3 region reads CASSLVADAEQFF.